This T cell receptor beta chain was identified in a study of blood T cells in healthy people across ages. The study, taken as a whole, reports: Whereas aged donors had fewer naive CD4+ cells, long-lived donors had more of them and higher diversity.

On this clonotype: Its antigen remains unidentified.

Germline V gene lookup returns CDR1 MNHEY and CDR2 SVGAGI. The CDR3 loop spans 18 amino acids. Trimming cost V 2 bases and J 4 bases, with 21 bases left between them. A sample-barcoded 5' primer and a J-beta primer mix were used in a second PCR of roughly 6 to 11 cycles. Each of the cDNA molecules was tagged by a template-switch adaptor with 12 random nucleotides. A single record per CDR3 protein comes from TCRdb applying MiXCR to the 5' RACE reads. Here the sample spans roughly 800,000 distinct CDR3 sequences, about 53% being singletons. Material for sequencing was blood. The clonotype originates from a man older than 75 in good health. The chain has TRBV6-5 and TRBJ2-1; TRBD2 might be the D (6 bases). Written as DNA, the CDR3 is TGTGCCAGCAGTTACACCGGGGGACCAGCGGGCATTTACAATGAGCAGTTCTTC. It codes for CASSYTGGPAGIYNEQFF.